The 15 T cell receptor beta chains presented below share a single source sample, sequenced in a study of T cells after yellow fever vaccination. TCRdb re-derived calls from the 5' RACE reads in MiXCR, one entry per CDR3 protein. The table shows approximately 330,000 distinct CDR3 sequences, with 4.1% occurring only once. Source: PBMCs, taken 5 days after the yellow fever booster vaccination. These receptors were collected from a man between 18 and 29 years old who received the YFV17D yellow fever vaccine.

The V and J genes are TRBV5-1 and TRBJ2-2; a weak D match, TRBD1 (6 bases). V lost 4 bases to trimming and J lost 4 bases, with 14 bases between them. CDR3 length: 15 amino acids. The V gene's germline CDR1 is SGHRS and CDR2 YFSETQ. CDR3 loop: CASSNPGAVTGELFF. The CDR3 region has the DNA TGCGCCAGCAGCAACCCAGGGGCTGTCACCGGGGAGCTGTTTTTT.

This clonotype has only a few counts. The chain recombines TRBV10-2 with TRBJ1-5, with 10 bases matching TRBD1. This CDR3 contains 16 residues. Germline V lookup: CDR1 WSHSY, CDR2 SAAADI. V lost 6 bases, J lost 0 bases, and 5 bases stayed unmatched. The CDR3 region has the DNA TGCGCCAGCAGAGACAGGGGGCTCTTTAGCAATCAGCCCCAGCATTTT. Translation: CASRDRGLFSNQPQHF.

This clonotype was seen at least ten times. The CDR3 DNA sequence: TGTGCCAGCAGCATCTCACAGACCCAGTACTTC. It yields the protein CASSISQTQYF. The V gene is TRBV7-9, the J gene TRBJ2-5; no clear D gene. CDR3 length equals 11 residues. CDR1 is SEHNR and CDR2 is FQNEAQ in the germline V gene (reference sequence). Trimming stripped 5 bases from V and 6 bases from J, with 7 bases between. The full variable domain, completed using reference TRBV7-9 and TRBJ2-5, is DTGVSQNPRHKITKRGQNVTFRCDPISEHNRLYWYRQTLGQGPEFLTYFQNEAQLEKSRLLSDRFSAERPKGSFSTLEIQRTEQGDSAMYLCASSISQTQYFGPGTRLLVL.

This clonotype was counted at least ten times. The chain employs TRBV7-6 and TRBJ2-1; 7 positions agree with TRBD1. The ends lost 6 bases at V and 4 bases at J; junction bases unmatched: 6. The V gene's germline CDR1 is SGHVS and CDR2 FNYEAQ. The CDR3 length is 14 residues. The CDR3 sequence is CASSPPGQYNEQFF. The DNA for the CDR3 is TGTGCCAGCAGTCCTCCGGGACAGTACAATGAGCAGTTCTTC.

This clonotype was detected a few times. This sequence joins TRBV27 and TRBJ2-3; 8 nucleotides line up with TRBD2. With 4 bases clipped from V and 7 bases from J, the junction kept 7 bases outside the gene matches. CDR3 size: 14 residues. Germline V gene data show CDR1 as MNHEY and CDR2 as SMNVEV (reference sequence). CDR3 region: CASSSSGGAYTQYF. As DNA, the CDR3 is TGTGCCAGCAGTTCGTCGGGGGGGGCTTATACGCAGTATTTT.

The gene calls are TRBV4-1 and TRBJ2-1; the D gene is possibly TRBD2 (6 bases). This CDR3 comprises 17 residues. Trimming cost V 0 bases and J 0 bases, with 12 bases left between them. CDR1 and CDR2 from the germline V gene are MGHRA and YSYEKL. This CDR3 is CASSQEGTSSSYNEQFF. The CDR3 nucleotides are TGCGCCAGCAGCCAAGAAGGGACTTCGAGCTCCTACAATGAGCAGTTCTTC.

There are a few counts of this clonotype. The rearrangement links TRBV18 to TRBJ1-1, with no clear D. The CDR3 contains 14 residues. Germline V gene sequence: CDR1 KGHSH, CDR2 LQKENI. Trimming left V 1 base short and J 7 bases short, with 13 bases between. DNA for the CDR3: TGTGCCAGCTCACCACTACACCCGATTGATGAAGCTTTCTTT. Protein: CASSPLHPIDEAFF.

This clonotype was counted a few times. In DNA form, the CDR3 reads TGTGCCACGCACAATAGCGGGGGGCGTTACGAGCAGTACTTC. It codes for CATHNSGGRYEQYF. The V gene is TRBV6-5, the J gene TRBJ2-7; 10 bases match TRBD2. This CDR3 region has 14 residues. J gave up 4 bases and V 10 bases, and 10 bases lay outside the gene matches. Germline CDR1 reads MNHEY; CDR2 reads SVGAGI.

Only a few counts were recorded for this clonotype. This sequence joins TRBV20-1 and TRBJ2-1, with D possibly matching TRBD2 (6 bases). V was shortened by 6 bases and J by 8 bases, with 17 bases between the two germline ends. CDR1 DFQATT and CDR2 SNEGSKA come from the germline V gene (reference sequence). The CDR3 runs to 13 residues. CDR3 region: CSAGRRSSYEQFF. The CDR3 DNA sequence: TGCAGTGCCGGGAGACGGTCTTCCTATGAGCAGTTCTTC.

The chain combines TRBV27 with TRBJ2-3, with D unclear. Germline V gene lookup returns CDR1 MNHEY and CDR2 SMNVEV (reference sequence). Trimming stripped 1 base from V and 4 bases from J, with 15 bases between. The CDR3 covers 16 residues. CDR3 in amino acids: CASSLYDVHRSDTQYF. DNA of the CDR3: TGTGCCAGCAGTTTATACGACGTCCATAGGTCAGATACGCAGTATTTT.

At least ten counts were recorded for this clonotype. This chain joins TRBV7-2 and TRBJ1-1, with D possibly matching TRBD1 (6 bases). CDR3 length: 16 residues. Germline V CDR1 and CDR2: SGHTA, FQGNSA. V shed 5 bases and J shed 6 bases, with 22 bases lying between them. The CDR3 region is CASSRGTPLVGAEAFF. In DNA form, the CDR3 reads TGTGCCAGCAGCCGGGGGACACCCTTAGTGGGGGCTGAAGCTTTCTTT.

The chain has TRBV20-1 and TRBJ1-6, with unresolved D. The germline V gene encodes CDR1 DFQATT and CDR2 SNEGSKA (reference sequence). CDR3 length equals 15 residues. Between the trimmed V and J ends, which lost 3 bases and 0 bases, there was a span of 9 bases. The CDR3 DNA is TGCAGTGCTAGTCCCTATAGCTCCTATAATTCACCCCTCCACTTT. As protein: CSASPYSSYNSPLHF.

This clonotype was counted only a few times. The rearrangement uses TRBV4-2 and TRBJ2-5; 10 bases match TRBD2. The germline V gene has CDR1 LGHNA and CDR2 YNFKEQ. Germline trimming cut 1 base from V and 2 bases from J; bases unmatched to any gene: 13. The CDR3 extends over 19 amino acids. The DNA of the CDR3 is TGTGCCAGCAGCCAAGGTGGGTCAAGGACTAGCGGTATTCAAGAGACCCAGTACTTC. Translated, it gives CASSQGGSRTSGIQETQYF.

This clonotype was counted many times. Germline and junction disagree at one end, which may indicate a read error. This chain joins TRBV11-2 and TRBJ2-1; unclear D gene. Germline-derived CDR1 and CDR2 are SGHAT and FQNNGV. This CDR3 spans 11 amino acids. The CDR3 loop is CASSLVGTIVF. CDR3 nucleotides: TGTGCCAGCAGCTTAGTGGGCACTATAGTCTTC.

The chain is built from TRBV6-2 or TRBV6-3 and TRBJ1-6, with no clear D. The germline V gene encodes CDR1 MNHEY and CDR2 SVGEGT. The CDR3 has 12 residues. V was trimmed by 6 bases and J by 11 bases, leaving 11 bases between them. CDR3 DNA: TGTGCCAGCAGAACATATCGTGCACCCCTCCACTTT. Protein: CASRTYRAPLHF.